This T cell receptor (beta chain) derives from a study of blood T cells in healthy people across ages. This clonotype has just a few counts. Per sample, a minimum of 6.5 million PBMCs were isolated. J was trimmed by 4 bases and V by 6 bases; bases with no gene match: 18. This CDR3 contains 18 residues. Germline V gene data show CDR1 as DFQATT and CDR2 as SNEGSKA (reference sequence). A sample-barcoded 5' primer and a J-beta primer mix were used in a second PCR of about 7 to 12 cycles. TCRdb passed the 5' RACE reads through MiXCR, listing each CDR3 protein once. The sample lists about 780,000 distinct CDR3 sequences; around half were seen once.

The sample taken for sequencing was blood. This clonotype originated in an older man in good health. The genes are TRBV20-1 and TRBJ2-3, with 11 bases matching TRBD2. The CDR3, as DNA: TGCAGTGCACCCCCGGGACTAGCGGCTGGGGGTTTCGCAGATACGCAGTATTTT. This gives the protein CSAPPGLAAGGFADTQYF.